This T cell receptor (beta chain) was observed in a study of cytomegalovirus exposure and HLA in healthy donors. This CDR3 has 23 amino acids. Trimming left V 4 bases short and J 4 bases short, with 37 bases between. CDR1 LGHNA and CDR2 YNFKEQ come from the germline V gene. As regards this clone: Its antigen is still unknown.

A multiplex PCR was run with 60 Vbeta primers and 13 Jbeta primers. Clones were sequenced by immunoSEQ multiplex PCR, and TCRdb holds only the in-frame ones, with some missing. The sample contains about 120,000 clones, more than 55% of which appear only once. Study-wide findings and caveats: The listing of 150 to 200 TCR beta chains classed them as cytomegalovirus-associated.

Sequenced input: PBMCs. The chain combines TRBV4-2 with TRBJ2-2; a weak D match, TRBD1 (9 bases). The TCR sequence derives from a man aged 18-30 years in good health and CMV-seronegative. The CDR3 bases are TGTGCCAGCAGCCGACGGGACAGGGTTTTTGGCGGGAGGCTTGGGGGACCCACCGGGGAGCTGTTTTTT. Protein product: CASSRRDRVFGGRLGGPTGELFF.